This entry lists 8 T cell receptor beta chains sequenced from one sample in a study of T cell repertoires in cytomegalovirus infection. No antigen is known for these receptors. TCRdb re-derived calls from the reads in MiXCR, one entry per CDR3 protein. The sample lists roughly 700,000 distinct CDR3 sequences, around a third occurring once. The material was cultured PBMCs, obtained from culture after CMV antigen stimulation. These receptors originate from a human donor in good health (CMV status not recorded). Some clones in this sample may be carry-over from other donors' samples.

CDR3 bases: TGCAGCGTTGAAACAGGGTTAGATACGCAGTATTTT. Encoded protein: CSVETGLDTQYF. V is TRBV29-1 and J is TRBJ2-3, with D perhaps TRBD1 (6 bases). Germline-derived CDR1 and CDR2 are SQVTM and ANQGSEA. The CDR3 consists of 12 residues. Trimming cost V 2 bases and J 5 bases, with 8 bases left between them.

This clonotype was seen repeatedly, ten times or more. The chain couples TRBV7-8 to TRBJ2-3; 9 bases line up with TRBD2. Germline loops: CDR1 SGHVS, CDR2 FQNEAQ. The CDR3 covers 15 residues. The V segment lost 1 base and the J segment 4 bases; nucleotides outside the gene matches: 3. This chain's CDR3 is CASSLVRLAADTQYF. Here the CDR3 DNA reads TGTGCCAGCAGCTTAGTGAGACTAGCGGCAGATACGCAGTATTTT.

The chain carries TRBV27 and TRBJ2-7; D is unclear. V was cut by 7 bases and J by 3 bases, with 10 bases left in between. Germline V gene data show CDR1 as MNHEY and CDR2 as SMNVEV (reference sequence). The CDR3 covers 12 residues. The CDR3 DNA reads TGTGCCAGCAAAGACACATTCTACGAGCAGTACTTC. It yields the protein CASKDTFYEQYF.

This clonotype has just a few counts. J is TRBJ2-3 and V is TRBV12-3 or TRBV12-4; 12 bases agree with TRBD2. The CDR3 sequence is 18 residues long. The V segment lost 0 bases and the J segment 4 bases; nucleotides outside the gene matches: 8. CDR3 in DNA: TGTGCCAGCAGTTTAGCCTACCGACTAGCGGGAGCAGCAGATACGCAGTATTTT. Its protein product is CASSLAYRLAGAADTQYF.

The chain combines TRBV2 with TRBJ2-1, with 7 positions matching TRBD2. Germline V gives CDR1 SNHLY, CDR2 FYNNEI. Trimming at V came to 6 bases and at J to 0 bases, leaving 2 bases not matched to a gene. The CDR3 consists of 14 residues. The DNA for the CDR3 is TGTGCCAGCAGAGGGAGGGGCTCCTACAATGAGCAGTTCTTC. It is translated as CASRGRGSYNEQFF.

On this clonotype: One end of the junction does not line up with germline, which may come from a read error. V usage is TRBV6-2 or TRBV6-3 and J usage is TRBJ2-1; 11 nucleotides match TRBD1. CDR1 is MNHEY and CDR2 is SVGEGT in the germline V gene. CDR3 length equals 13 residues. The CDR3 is CASSYSAGTGGYF. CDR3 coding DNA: TGTGCCAGCAGTTACTCCGCCGGGACAGGGGGATACTTC.

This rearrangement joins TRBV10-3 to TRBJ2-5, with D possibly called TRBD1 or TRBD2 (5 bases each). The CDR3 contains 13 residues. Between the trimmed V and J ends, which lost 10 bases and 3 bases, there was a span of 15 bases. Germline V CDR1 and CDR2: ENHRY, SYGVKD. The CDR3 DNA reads TGTGCCACAAAAGCGGAGACAGAAGAGACCCAGTACTTC. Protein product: CATKAETEETQYF.

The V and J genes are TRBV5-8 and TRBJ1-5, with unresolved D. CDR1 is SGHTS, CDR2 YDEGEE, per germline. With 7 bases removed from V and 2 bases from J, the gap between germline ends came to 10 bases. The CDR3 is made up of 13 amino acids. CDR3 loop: CASGRTGNQPQHF. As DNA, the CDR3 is TGTGCCAGCGGGAGGACGGGCAATCAGCCCCAGCATTTT.